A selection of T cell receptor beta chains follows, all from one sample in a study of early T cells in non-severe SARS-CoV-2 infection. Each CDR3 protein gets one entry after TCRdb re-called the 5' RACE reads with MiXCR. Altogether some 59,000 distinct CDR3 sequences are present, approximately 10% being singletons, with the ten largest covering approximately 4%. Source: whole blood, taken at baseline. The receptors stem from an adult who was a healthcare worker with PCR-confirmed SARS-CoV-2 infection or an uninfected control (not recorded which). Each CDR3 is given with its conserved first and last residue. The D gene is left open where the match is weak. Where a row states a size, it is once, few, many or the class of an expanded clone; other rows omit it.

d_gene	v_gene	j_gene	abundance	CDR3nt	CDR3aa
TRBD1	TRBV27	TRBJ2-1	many	TGTGCCAGCTCCGGGACAGGGCCCTACAATGAGCAGTTCTTC	CASSGTGPYNEQFF
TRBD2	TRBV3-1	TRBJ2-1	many	TGTGCCAGCACCTCCCTAGCGGGAGGTTACAATGAGCAGTTCTTC	CASTSLAGGYNEQFF
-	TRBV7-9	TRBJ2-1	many	TGTGCCAGCAGCTATTGGGGGCTAGCGGTCTACAATGAGCAGTTCTTC	CASSYWGLAVYNEQFF
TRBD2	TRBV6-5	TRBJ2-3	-	TGTGCCAGCAGTTTAGCGGGAGGGCCCACAGATACGCAGTATTTT	CASSLAGGPTDTQYF
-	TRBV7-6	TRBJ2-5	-	TGTGCCAGCAGCTTAGGAAAGACCCAGTACTTC	CASSLGKTQYF
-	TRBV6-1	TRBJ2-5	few	TGTGCCAGCAGTGGGCAGACAGTATTCAAAGAGACCCAGTACTTC	CASSGQTVFKETQYF
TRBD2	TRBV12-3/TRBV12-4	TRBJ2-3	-	TGTGCCAGCAGCCTCGTGACTAGCGGGACGCAGTATTTT	CASSLVTSGTQYF
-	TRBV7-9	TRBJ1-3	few	TGTGCCAGCAGCTTAGCCCAGAAGACTACTGGAAACACCATATATTTT	CASSLAQKTTGNTIYF
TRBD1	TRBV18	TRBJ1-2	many	TGTGCCAGCTCACCGGGGACAGGGAACTATGGCTACACCTTC	CASSPGTGNYGYTF
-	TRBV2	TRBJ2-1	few	TGTGCCAGCACCAGGGGGGCCTACAATGAGCAGTTCTTC	CASTRGAYNEQFF
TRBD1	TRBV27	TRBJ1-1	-	TGTGCCAGCAGTCACAGGGGAAATGAAGCTTTCTTT	CASSHRGNEAFF
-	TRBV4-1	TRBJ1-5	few	TGCGCCAGCAGCCAAGGCTGGATGGACGTCAATCAGCCCCAGCATTTT	CASSQGWMDVNQPQHF
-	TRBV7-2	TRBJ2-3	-	TGTGCCAGCAGCTCCCAGAAAACAGATACGCAGTATTTT	CASSSQKTDTQYF
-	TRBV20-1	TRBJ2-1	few	TGCAGTGCGCCGCTGGGGGTACGCAATGAGCAGTTCTTC	CSAPLGVRNEQFF
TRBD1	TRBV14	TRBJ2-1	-	TGTGCCAGCAGCCAAGATCCTTGGACAGGGGGCAAAAATGAGCAGTTCTTC	CASSQDPWTGGKNEQFF
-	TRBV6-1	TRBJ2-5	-	TGTGCCAGCAGTGAAGTTAGGCCCCAAGAGACCCAGTACTTC	CASSEVRPQETQYF
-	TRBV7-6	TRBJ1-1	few	TGTGCCAGCAGCTTAGCCCACGCGGACACTGAAGCTTTCTTT	CASSLAHADTEAFF
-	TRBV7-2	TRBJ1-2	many	TGTGCCAGCAGCCCCGCACAGGGATCCTATGGCTACACCTTC	CASSPAQGSYGYTF
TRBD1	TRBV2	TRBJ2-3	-	TGTGCCAGCGCCCAGGGACAGTCGACCGGGGATACGCAGTATTTT	CASAQGQSTGDTQYF
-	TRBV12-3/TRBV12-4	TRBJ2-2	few	TGTGCCAGCCGCCTCACCGGGGAGCTGTTTTTT	CASRLTGELFF
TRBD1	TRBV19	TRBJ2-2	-	TGTGCCAGTAGTTTCGCCGGGACAGTCACCGGGGAGCTGTTTTTT	CASSFAGTVTGELFF
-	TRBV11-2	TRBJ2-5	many	TGTGCCAGCAGCTTCTCGGCGGGACTAGAGACCCAGTACTTC	CASSFSAGLETQYF
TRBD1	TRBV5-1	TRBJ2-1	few	TGCGCCAGCAGCTTCGGACAGGGCTCCTACAATGAGCAGTTCTTC	CASSFGQGSYNEQFF
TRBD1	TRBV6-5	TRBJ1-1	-	TGTGCCAGCAGTTATCAGGGACAGGAATCCACTGAAGCTTTCTTT	CASSYQGQESTEAFF
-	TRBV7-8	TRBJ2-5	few	TGTGCCAGCGGGAGGCAAGAGACCCAGTACTTC	CASGRQETQYF
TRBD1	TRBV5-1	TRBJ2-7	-	TGCGCCAGCAGCACCCGGACAGGGAGCTACGAGCAGTACTTC	CASSTRTGSYEQYF
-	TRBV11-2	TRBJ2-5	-	TGTGCCAGCAGCCTCCCCTCCAAGACCCAGTACTTC	CASSLPSKTQYF
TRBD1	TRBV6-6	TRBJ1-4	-	TGTGCCAGCAGTCCGACAGGGGCGGCTAATGAAAAACTGTTTTTT	CASSPTGAANEKLFF
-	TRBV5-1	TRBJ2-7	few	TGCGCCAGCAGCTTGTCGGGACGGACCTACGAGCAGTACTTC	CASSLSGRTYEQYF
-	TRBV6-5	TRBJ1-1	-	TGTGCCAGCAGTCGGGACTACTCACCGAACACTGAAGCTTTCTTT	CASSRDYSPNTEAFF
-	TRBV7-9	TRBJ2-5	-	TGTGCCAGCAGCTTAGGGTTGGTTGTTCCAGAGACCCAGTACTTC	CASSLGLVVPETQYF
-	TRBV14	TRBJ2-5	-	TGTGCCAGCAGCCAATCTTACGGGGTATTCGAGACCCAGTACTTC	CASSQSYGVFETQYF
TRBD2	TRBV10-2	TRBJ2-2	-	TGCGCCAGCAGTGGGGAGGGCGCCGGGGAGCTGTTTTTT	CASSGEGAGELFF
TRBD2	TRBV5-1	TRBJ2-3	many	TGCGCCAGCAGCACGGACGAGCGGGAGGGTACCACAGATACGCAGTATTTT	CASSTDEREGTTDTQYF
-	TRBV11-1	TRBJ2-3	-	TGTGCCAGCAGCAAAACGACAGGACTTAGCACAGATACGCAGTATTTT	CASSKTTGLSTDTQYF
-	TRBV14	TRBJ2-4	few	TGTGCCAGCAGCGCAGGGGACATTCAGTACTTC	CASSAGDIQYF